This T cell receptor (beta chain) is drawn from a study of T cell responses to AZD1222 COVID-19 vaccine. Study-wide findings and caveats: Baseline serology detected seropositivity in only six AZD1222 recipients. Spike-specific TCR breadth and depth both grew after two AZD1222 doses.

As for this clone: Its target is not known.

TCRdb's copy holds only in-frame clones and misses some; the assay was immunoSEQ multiplex PCR. The sample yields about 120,000 clones, about nine tenths seen once. V gave up 0 bases and J gave up 7 bases; unmatched junction bases: 8. The CDR3 sequence is 16 residues long. CDR1 and CDR2 from the germline V gene are SGHRS and YFSETQ. The source material was peripheral blood, sampled on day 0 of AZD1222 vaccination. This TCR was recovered from an adult in good health. The chain has TRBV5-1 and TRBJ2-1, with 9 bases that match TRBD2. CDR3 bases: TGCGCCAGCAGCTTGGCGGGTAGCGGGAGTAAAAATGAGCAGTTCTTC. Protein sequence: CASSLAGSGSKNEQFF.